The 32 T cell receptor beta chains below were found in one sample sequenced in a study of Graves' ophthalmopathy and Graves' hyperthyroidism. As the template, RNA transcripts were used to amplify TCR beta CDR3 regions. Second-round multiplex PCR followed a first-round RT-PCR using HTBI primers. TCRdb itself ran the multiplex PCR reads through MiXCR, one entry per CDR3 protein. Here the sample spans 650,000 to 800,000 distinct CDR3 sequences, about two fifths being singletons. Sequenced input: peripheral blood. These receptor sequences come from an adult man with Graves' ophthalmopathy.

There are many counts of this clonotype. This chain uses TRBV7-2 with TRBJ2-7; D unresolved. The V end lost 4 bases, the J end lost 1 base, and 11 bases lay between the germline ends. The germline V gene encodes CDR1 SGHTA and CDR2 FQGNSA. The CDR3 contains 14 residues. In DNA, the CDR3 is TGTGCCAGCAGCTCGAATTTACAGTCCTACGAGCAGTACTTC. The encoded protein is CASSSNLQSYEQYF.

Many counts were recorded for this clonotype. The rearrangement uses TRBV13 and TRBJ2-5; D is undetermined. V was shortened by 5 bases and J by 1 base, with 11 bases between the two germline ends. Germline loops: CDR1 PRHDT, CDR2 FYEKMQ (reference sequence). This CDR3 has 14 residues. The DNA for the CDR3 is TGTGCCAGCAGCCTAAGGACGATCCAAGAGACCCAGTACTTC. Amino acids: CASSLRTIQETQYF.

With respect to this clonotype: This may come from a read error, since a much larger clone is one base off. The chain employs TRBV19 and TRBJ2-2, with 8 positions matching TRBD2. The CDR3 contains 16 residues. CDR1 is LNHDA, CDR2 SQIVND, per germline (reference sequence). The CDR3 reads CASSILTGGNTGKLFF. CDR3 sequence (DNA): TGTGCCAGTAGTATCCTAACGGGAGGGAACACCGGGAAGCTGTTTTTT. Complete variable domain (other parts from reference TRBV19 and TRBJ2-2): DGGITQSPKYLFRKEGQNVTLSCEQNLNHDAMYWYRQDPGQGLRLIYYSQIVNDFQKGDIAEGYSVSREKKESFPLTVTSAQKNPTAFYLCASSILTGGNTGKLFFGEGSRLTVL.

The count of this clonotype is one. The gene calls are TRBV29-1 and TRBJ2-5; D not resolved. V lost 8 bases to trimming and J lost 1 base, with 11 bases between them. Germline V gene lookup returns CDR1 SQVTM and CDR2 ANQGSEA. CDR3 length equals 12 residues. The CDR3 loop reads CSLRGAQETQYF. CDR3 sequence (DNA): TGCAGCCTCAGAGGCGCCCAAGAGACCCAGTACTTC.

This clonotype has only one observation. This sequence joins TRBV12-3 or TRBV12-4 and TRBJ2-5; D may be TRBD1 or TRBD2 (6 bases each). The CDR3 totals 13 residues. Trimming shortened V by 8 bases and J by 5 bases, and 15 bases separated the two germline ends. CDR3 nucleotides: TGTGCCAGCGGAGGGGGGAGACCGGAGACCCAGTACTTC. This gives the protein CASGGGRPETQYF.

The sample holds many counts of this clonotype. V and J are TRBV6-1 and TRBJ1-1; D gene unclear. The CDR3 extends over 11 amino acids. The germline CDR1 and CDR2 sequences are MNHNS and SASEGT. V gave up 6 bases and J gave up 5 bases, with 7 bases separating them. For the CDR3, the DNA is TGTGCCAGCAGACGTCTTACTGAAGCTTTCTTT. The encoded protein is CASRRLTEAFF.

This clonotype was picked up many times. The chain is built from TRBV10-3 and TRBJ2-5; 9 nucleotides line up with TRBD2. Per the germline V gene, CDR1 is ENHRY and CDR2 is SYGVKD. The CDR3 length is 14 residues. Trimming took 4 bases from V and 5 from J; bases not matched to a gene: 5. The CDR3 DNA reads as TGTGCCATCAGTGCAGCGGGGGGCTGGGAGACCCAGTACTTC. Translation gives CAISAAGGWETQYF.

The chain recombines TRBV27 with TRBJ1-2; D is uncertain. Trimming took 4 bases from V and 4 from J, leaving 10 bases between them. Germline values: CDR1 MNHEY, CDR2 SMNVEV (reference sequence). This CDR3 has 13 amino acids. For the CDR3, the DNA is TGTGCCAGCAGTTCCAGTGGGTTCTATGGCTACACCTTC. Amino acids: CASSSSGFYGYTF.

The sample holds many counts of this clonotype. V gene TRBV2 combines with J gene TRBJ1-4, with TRBD1 matching over 9 bases. J was trimmed by 5 bases and V by 2 bases; bases with no gene match: 6. The germline CDR1 and CDR2 sequences are SNHLY and FYNNEI. The CDR3 has 16 amino acids. The CDR3 loop is CASSEYRGLENEKLFF. In DNA, the CDR3 is TGTGCCAGCAGTGAATACAGGGGGCTTGAAAATGAAAAACTGTTTTTT. The full variable domain, with the rest looked up from reference TRBV2 and TRBJ1-4, is EPEVTQTPSHQVTQMGQEVILRCVPISNHLYFYWYRQILGQKVEFLVSFYNNEISEKSEIFDDQFSVERPDGSNFTLKIRSTKLEDSAMYFCASSEYRGLENEKLFFGSGTQLSVL.

This clonotype was seen many times. The CDR3 DNA sequence: TGTGCCAGCAGCTTGGCTGGGGTGGGCAATCAGCCCCAGCATTTT. As protein: CASSLAGVGNQPQHF. The rearrangement links TRBV5-8 to TRBJ1-5; D not resolved. V was clipped by 0 bases and J by 2 bases, with 9 bases between them. CDR1 is SGHTS, CDR2 YDEGEE, per germline. The CDR3 extends over 15 amino acids.

In this sample, this clonotype turned up many times. V gene TRBV5-1 combines with J gene TRBJ1-1; the D gene is possibly TRBD1 (5 bases). There are 17 residues in the CDR3. V was clipped by 4 bases and J by 0 bases, with 19 bases between them. CDR1 is SGHRS and CDR2 is YFSETQ in the germline V gene. CDR3 sequence reads: CASSPEGPRWVNTEAFF. The CDR3 DNA reads as TGCGCCAGCAGCCCGGAGGGGCCACGATGGGTGAACACTGAAGCTTTCTTT.

With respect to this clonotype: The CDR3 carries no conserved terminal phenylalanine or tryptophan, so it likely arises from a read error. This rearrangement joins TRBV25-1 to TRBJ1-1; D gene ambiguous. Per the germline V gene, CDR1 is MGHDK and CDR2 is SYGVNS. Trimming removed 7 bases at V and 4 bases at J, with 7 bases between. The CDR3 runs 11 residues. The CDR3 protein is CASMEGTEAFI. CDR3 nucleotide sequence: TGTGCCAGCATGGAAGGCACTGAAGCTTTCATT.

This clonotype was seen a single time. CDR3 loop: CASSLTGGGLYTEAFF. Here the CDR3 DNA reads TGTGCCAGCAGCTTAACTGGCGGGGGTCTGTACACTGAAGCTTTCTTT. The chain couples TRBV7-3 to TRBJ1-1; possibly TRBD1 for D (5 bases). V was clipped by 0 bases and J by 3 bases, with 14 bases between them. Germline V lookup: CDR1 SGHTA, CDR2 FQGTGA. The CDR3 has 16 residues.

The chain uses TRBV7-9 and TRBJ1-5; 9 bases map to TRBD1. The CDR3 is made up of 15 amino acids. Germline trimming cut 4 bases from V and 6 bases from J; bases unmatched to any gene: 7. Germline CDR1 SEHNR, CDR2 FQNEAQ (reference sequence). CDR3 bases: TGTGCCAGCAGCTCTTGGACAGGGGCGGCTCAGCCCCAGCATTTT. Its protein product is CASSSWTGAAQPQHF.

J is TRBJ2-3 and V is TRBV7-9; D may correspond to TRBD1 or TRBD2 (5 bases each). The germline V gene has CDR1 SEHNR and CDR2 FQNEAQ (reference sequence). The CDR3 has 15 amino acids. Trimming took off 7 bases at V and 0 bases at J, with 14 bases between the two ends. CDR3 sequence: CASIGAGKSTDTQYF. As DNA, the CDR3 is TGTGCCAGCATCGGGGCAGGGAAGAGCACAGATACGCAGTATTTT.

The chain uses TRBV7-8 and TRBJ2-3, with 10 positions matching TRBD2. The CDR3 spans 20 residues. The germline V gene encodes CDR1 SGHVS and CDR2 FQNEAQ. The junction had 23 bases not matched to a gene; V was cut back by 3 bases and J by 8 bases. The chain's CDR3 is CASSLKLAGTVIGREGTQYF. DNA for the CDR3: TGTGCCAGCAGCTTGAAACTAGCGGGAACGGTTATCGGGAGAGAGGGTACGCAGTATTTT.

This clonotype showed up just a few times. V is TRBV7-9 and J is TRBJ1-2, with D uncertain. Looked up from germline, CDR1 is SEHNR and CDR2 is FQNEAQ (reference sequence). The CDR3 sequence is 15 residues long. The V end lost 9 bases, the J end lost 8 bases, and 25 bases lay between the germline ends. CDR3 nucleotide sequence: TGTGCCAGTACCCTATTCCCCGTACCTCAGGACGGCTACACCTTC. Translation: CASTLFPVPQDGYTF.

Concerning this clonotype: This sequence may be a read error, since a much larger clone differs from it by one base. This sequence joins TRBV2 and TRBJ2-7; TRBD1 aligns across 12 bases. This CDR3 contains 13 residues. Germline CDR1 reads SNHLY; CDR2 reads FYNNEI. The CDR3 region is CGTAGQGAYGQYF. The CDR3 DNA reads TGTGGCACGGCGGGACAGGGGGCCTACGGGCAGTACTTC.

With regard to this clonotype: One base away lies a much larger clone, so this may be a sequencing read error. This CDR3 reads CASMGDIRYGYTF. CDR3 DNA sequence: TGTGCCAGCATGGGGGACATCCGCTATGGCTACACCTTC. This chain uses TRBV27 with TRBJ1-2, with D tentatively TRBD1 (6 bases). Germline V lookup: CDR1 MNHEY, CDR2 SMNVEV (reference sequence). This CDR3 is 13 amino acids long. The V gene lost 7 bases and the J gene lost 4 bases, with 13 bases spanning the gap.

Points on this clonotype: A much larger clone sits a single nucleotide away, making a read error possible. The chain recombines TRBV12-3 or TRBV12-4 with TRBJ1-6; D not certain. V was cut by 7 bases and J by 7 bases, with 8 bases left in between. This CDR3 region has 12 residues. The CDR3, as DNA: TGTGCCAGCACCTCCGGGAATTCACCCCTCCACTTT. This codes for CASTSGNSPLHF.

This clonotype was seen at least ten times. This chain's CDR3 is CSAWTASTGELFF. In DNA, the CDR3 is TGCAGCGCTTGGACAGCCAGCACCGGGGAGCTGTTTTTT. The chain recombines TRBV29-1 with TRBJ2-2; D possibly corresponds to TRBD1 (6 bases). Trimming left V 7 bases short and J 4 bases short, with 13 bases between. Germline CDR1 SQVTM, CDR2 ANQGSEA. CDR3 length: 13 residues.

Comment on this clonotype: Germline is not matched at one junction end, which may reflect a read error. The chain carries TRBV7-3 and TRBJ1-4; D not certain. The CDR3 length is 15 residues. Per germline, CDR1 SGHTA and CDR2 FQGTGA. CDR3 DNA: TGCGCCAGCAGCCAAGCCGAGGCAGGAGATGAAAAACTGTTTTTT. Protein: CASSQAEAGDEKLFF. The variable domain in full, with the rest retrieved from reference TRBV7-3 and TRBJ1-4, is GAGVSQTPSNKVTEKGKYVELRCDPISGHTALYWYRQSLGQGPEFLIYFQGTGAADDSGLPNDRFFAVRPEGSVSTLKIQRTERGDSAVYLCASSQAEAGDEKLFFGSGTQLSVL.

This chain uses TRBV7-2 with TRBJ2-7; a possible D gene is TRBD2 (7 bases). Germline V gene lookup returns CDR1 SGHTA and CDR2 FQGNSA. V lost 3 bases to trimming and J lost 5 bases, with 17 bases between them. CDR3 length: 15 amino acids. The CDR3 sequence is CASSFRVGGPDEQYF. Here the CDR3 DNA reads TGTGCCAGCAGCTTCAGGGTGGGGGGGCCGGACGAGCAGTACTTC. The full variable domain, its missing parts supplied by reference TRBV7-2 and TRBJ2-7, is GAGVSQSPSNKVTEKGKDVELRCDPISGHTALYWYRQSLGQGLEFLIYFQGNSAPDKSGLPSDRFSAERTGGSVSTLTIQRTQQEDSAVYLCASSFRVGGPDEQYFGPGTRLTVT.

This clonotype was seen more than once but under ten times. V and J are TRBV4-1 and TRBJ1-3, with unresolved D. Germline loops: CDR1 MGHRA, CDR2 YSYEKL. There are 16 residues in the CDR3. Trimming cost V 3 bases and J 8 bases, with 20 bases left between them. This CDR3 reads CASSHPDRTGGDTIYF. The CDR3, as DNA: TGCGCCAGCAGCCACCCCGACCGTACGGGTGGCGACACCATATATTTT.

The gene calls are TRBV11-1 and TRBJ1-4, with D perhaps TRBD1 (5 bases). The CDR3 totals 16 residues. The V and J ends lost 2 bases and 7 bases respectively, with 17 bases between them. Germline CDR1 reads SGHAT; CDR2 reads FQDESV (reference sequence). The CDR3, as DNA: TGTGCCAGCAGCTTACGCTGGACAAGGTGGATTGAAAAACTGTTTTTT. This sequence encodes CASSLRWTRWIEKLFF.

CDR3 bases: TGTGCCATCAGTGAGAGGGGGACAGGGACCTATGGCTACACCTTC. Protein sequence: CAISERGTGTYGYTF. The genes are TRBV10-3 and TRBJ1-2, with TRBD1 matching over 9 bases. Germline CDR1 ENHRY, CDR2 SYGVKD. V lost 2 bases to trimming and J lost 4 bases; unmatched junction nucleotides: 5. This CDR3 is 15 amino acids long.

The rearrangement joins TRBV7-9 to TRBJ2-5; TRBD1 matches at 10 bases. Germline CDR1 is SEHNR and CDR2 is FQNEAQ (reference sequence). This CDR3 spans 18 amino acids. The V and J ends lost 2 bases and 1 base, in that order; junction bases with no gene match: 10. CDR3 DNA sequence: TGTGCCAGCAGCTTATGGGGGACAGGGGCCTCCAGCCAAGAGACCCAGTACTTC. This translates into CASSLWGTGASSQETQYF.

This clonotype was seen at least ten times. The chain employs TRBV29-1 and TRBJ1-2; TRBD1 agrees at 10 bases. The CDR3 totals 13 residues. The trim removed 4 bases at V and 3 bases at J, leaving 2 bases unmatched. From germline, CDR1 is SQVTM and CDR2 ANQGSEA. The CDR3 region is CSVGDRGYYGYTF. In DNA form, the CDR3 reads TGCAGCGTTGGGGACAGGGGTTACTATGGCTACACCTTC.

This clonotype showed up many times. J is TRBJ1-2 and V is TRBV2, with D possibly being TRBD1 (6 bases). Germline CDR1 is SNHLY and CDR2 is FYNNEI. This CDR3 spans 14 amino acids. Trimming shortened V by 1 base and J by 0 bases, and 6 bases separated the two germline ends. The CDR3: CASSEGTANYGYTF. CDR3 nucleotide sequence: TGTGCCAGCAGTGAAGGGACAGCTAACTATGGCTACACCTTC.

Concerning this clonotype itself: With a much larger clone just one base away, this may be a read error. The genes are TRBV10-3 and TRBJ1-5; TRBD1 agrees at 10 bases. Losses at the gene ends were 10 bases for V and 6 bases for J; bases not matched to a gene: 15. The CDR3 runs to 16 residues. The germline V gene has CDR1 ENHRY and CDR2 SYGVKD. Here the CDR3 reads CASSIRPGQGGQPQHF. Written as DNA, the CDR3 is TGTGCCAGTAGTATCCGCCCCGGACAGGGGGGTCAGCCCCAGCATTTT.

The CDR3 reads CASSPNSGTGVNEQYF. The CDR3 bases are TGTGCCAGCTCACCGAACTCCGGGACAGGGGTGAACGAGCAGTACTTC. V is TRBV9 and J is TRBJ2-7; 10 bases align to TRBD1. Germline assignment: CDR1 SGDLS and CDR2 YYNGEE. The CDR3 consists of 16 residues. J lost 5 bases, V lost 7 bases, and 15 bases had no gene match.

The chain carries TRBV12-3 or TRBV12-4 and TRBJ2-2, with D hard to call. V lost 7 bases to trimming and J lost 5 bases, with 11 bases between them. This CDR3 has 13 residues. CDR3 nucleotides: TGTGCCAGCAACCTGGATGAGACCGGGGAGCTGTTTTTT. It yields the protein CASNLDETGELFF.